These 19 T cell receptor beta chains originate from one sample sequenced in a study of PD-1 blockade in classical Hodgkin lymphoma. Time point denoted: cycle 4 day 1 (C4D1), after about 6 weeks of nivolumab. The patients all showed relapse after autologous stem cell transplantation, while their brentuximab vedotin exposure varied. Sequenced by immunoSEQ multiplex PCR; TCRdb stores in-frame clones only, minus some. The table lists 23,000 or so clones, 75% to 90% of them singletons. Source: peripheral blood mononuclear cells (PBMCs), taken before the fourth cycle of nivolumab. These receptors were collected from a human donor with classical Hodgkin lymphoma.

The chain recombines TRBV7-9 with TRBJ2-7; 7 bases map to TRBD2. The CDR3 consists of 15 residues. The junction had 11 bases not matched to a gene; V was cut back by 2 bases and J by 7 bases. The germline gives CDR1 SEHNR, CDR2 FQNEAQ (reference sequence). CDR3 sequence reads: CASSLRAGDGGEQYF. The DNA for the CDR3 is TGTGCCAGCAGCTTAAGGGCGGGAGATGGGGGTGAGCAGTACTTC.

This clone was seen a single time. The rearrangement uses TRBV28 and TRBJ2-1; D is undetermined. Germline V gene lookup returns CDR1 MDHEN and CDR2 SYDVKM. This CDR3 is built from 11 residues. Trimming cost V 5 bases and J 11 bases, with 10 bases left between them. The CDR3 reads CASSLHSQQFF. The CDR3 nucleotides read TGTGCCAGCAGTCTTCATTCACAGCAGTTCTTC. Drawing the rest from reference TRBV28 and TRBJ2-1, the complete variable domain is DVKVTQSSRYLVKRTGEKVFLECVQDMDHENMFWYRQDPGLGLRLIYFSYDVKMKEKGDIPEGYSVSREKKERFSLILESASTNQTSMYLCASSLHSQQFFGPGTRLTVL.

The sample holds one count of this clone. V gene TRBV6-1 combines with J gene TRBJ2-7; D might be TRBD2 (6 bases). In germline, CDR1 is MNHNS, CDR2 SASEGT. The CDR3 totals 15 residues. Trimming left V 2 bases short and J 2 bases short, with 13 bases between. DNA of the CDR3: TGTGCCAGCAGTGAACACGGGGGAAGGACCTACGAGCAGTACTTC. This encodes CASSEHGGRTYEQYF.

The chain is built from TRBV11-2 and TRBJ1-1, with TRBD1 matching over 8 bases. CDR1 and CDR2 (germline): SGHAT, FQNNGV. CDR3 length: 14 amino acids. Germline trimming cut 4 bases from V and 5 bases from J; bases unmatched to any gene: 6. CDR3 DNA: TGTGCCAGCAGCTCTGGACAGGGAGGAACTGAAGCTTTCTTT. Its protein product is CASSSGQGGTEAFF.

This chain connects TRBV7-9 to TRBJ2-6, with a tentative D call TRBD1 (5 bases). This CDR3 has 15 residues. V dropped 5 bases and J dropped 4 bases, with 12 bases sitting between them. Per germline, CDR1 SEHNR and CDR2 FQNEAQ (reference sequence). The CDR3 sequence: CASSPTVSGANVLTF. The DNA of the CDR3 is TGTGCCAGCAGCCCGACAGTTTCCGGGGCCAACGTCCTGACTTTC.

The V call is TRBV2, the J call TRBJ2-1; 9 bases agree with TRBD1. Looked up from germline, CDR1 is SNHLY and CDR2 is FYNNEI. Losses at the gene ends were 3 bases for V and 6 bases for J; bases not matched to a gene: 6. The length of the CDR3 is 15 residues. CDR3 sequence: CASSDPGTGINEQFF. Written as DNA, the CDR3 is TGTGCCAGCAGTGACCCCGGGACAGGGATCAATGAGCAGTTCTTC.

This clone occurred a few times. The chain joins TRBV7-2 to TRBJ2-5; 7 bases are shared with TRBD2. Trimming took 0 bases from V and 2 from J; bases not matched to a gene: 9. Germline assignment: CDR1 SGHTA and CDR2 FQGNSA. The CDR3 is 17 amino acids. The CDR3 region has the DNA TGTGCCAGCAGCTTAGCGGGCTGGCTAGCGGAGCAAGAGACCCAGTACTTC. This gives the protein CASSLAGWLAEQETQYF.

V usage is TRBV7-2 and J usage is TRBJ2-5; D is unresolved. Germline V CDR1 and CDR2: SGHTA, FQGNSA. The V and J ends lost 1 base and 5 bases respectively, with 8 bases between them. This CDR3 spans 13 amino acids. In DNA form, the CDR3 reads TGTGCCAGCAGCTTAGGGCTTGGGGAGACCCAGTACTTC. Amino acid sequence: CASSLGLGETQYF. The full variable domain, rest sourced from reference TRBV7-2 and TRBJ2-5, is GAGVSQSPSNKVTEKGKDVELRCDPISGHTALYWYRQSLGQGLEFLIYFQGNSAPDKSGLPSDRFSAERTGGSVSTLTIQRTQQEDSAVYLCASSLGLGETQYFGPGTRLLVL.

The chain is built from TRBV4-3 and TRBJ1-4, with D possibly being TRBD1 (5 bases). V was pared by 0 bases and J by 8 bases, with 16 bases between. The CDR3 is 16 residues long. CDR1 and CDR2 from the germline V gene are LGHNA and YSLEER. The CDR3 loop is CASSQDTGTGGEKLFF. CDR3 DNA sequence: TGCGCCAGCAGCCAAGATACGGGGACGGGGGGGGAAAAACTGTTTTTT.

The rearrangement joins TRBV4-3 to TRBJ2-1; D perhaps matches TRBD1 (5 bases). The V gene's germline CDR1 is LGHNA and CDR2 YSLEER. CDR3 size: 13 residues. The ends were cut back, 2 bases at V and 5 bases at J, with 7 bases in the middle. The CDR3 loop is CASSQQGHNEQFF. CDR3 sequence (DNA): TGCGCCAGCAGCCAACAGGGCCACAATGAGCAGTTCTTC.

This clone is medium-sized in the sample. CDR3 sequence: CASSIGVTSTDTQYF. DNA of the CDR3: TGTGCCAGCTCCATCGGAGTTACTAGCACAGATACGCAGTATTTT. The chain carries TRBV2 and TRBJ2-3, with D uncertain. Germline V gene data show CDR1 as SNHLY and CDR2 as FYNNEI. V lost 8 bases and J lost 0, with 15 bases in between. This CDR3 region has 15 residues.

This clone is a singleton in its sample. The chain has TRBV5-8 and TRBJ1-5; D ambiguous. Trimming cost V 2 bases and J 7 bases, with 4 bases left between them. The germline CDR1 and CDR2 sequences are SGHTS and YDEGEE. CDR3 length equals 11 residues. The CDR3 nucleotides read TGTGCCAGCAGCTTACGACAGCCCCAGCATTTT. It translates to CASSLRQPQHF.

The rearrangement uses TRBV18 and TRBJ1-1; D is undetermined. The CDR3 covers 13 residues. CDR1 KGHSH and CDR2 LQKENI come from the germline V gene. V lost 5 bases, J lost 0 bases, and 7 bases lay in between. The CDR3 loop is CASSSEMNTEAFF. CDR3 nucleotides: TGTGCCAGCTCATCGGAGATGAACACTGAAGCTTTCTTT.

The chain couples TRBV27 to TRBJ2-3, with 14 nucleotides matching TRBD2. Germline CDR1 and CDR2: MNHEY and SMNVEV (reference sequence). V gave up 1 base and J gave up 3 bases; unmatched junction bases: 15. The CDR3 loop spans 21 amino acids. CDR3 in amino acids: CASSLFPPGTSGSYGTDTQYF. CDR3 in DNA: TGTGCCAGCAGTTTATTCCCCCCCGGGACTAGCGGGAGTTACGGGACAGATACGCAGTATTTT.

This chain connects TRBV27 to TRBJ2-3; D is undetermined. The V gene's germline CDR1 is MNHEY and CDR2 SMNVEV (reference sequence). This CDR3 is built from 13 residues. Between the trimmed V and J ends, which lost 2 bases and 4 bases, there was a span of 7 bases. CDR3 in DNA: TGTGCCAGCAGTTTAAACCGGGCAGATACGCAGTATTTT. It codes for CASSLNRADTQYF.

This chain links TRBV18 with TRBJ1-1; a possible D gene is TRBD1 (5 bases). Germline CDR1 is KGHSH and CDR2 is LQKENI. V was pared by 4 bases and J by 0 bases, with 6 bases between. CDR3 length equals 13 residues. In DNA form, the CDR3 reads TGTGCCAGCTCACTCAGGGTGAACACTGAAGCTTTCTTT. Protein: CASSLRVNTEAFF. Full variable domain (rest looked up from reference TRBV18 and TRBJ1-1): NAGVMQNPRHLVRRRGQEARLRCSPMKGHSHVYWYRQLPEEGLKFMVYLQKENIIDESGMPKERFSAEFPKEGPSILRIQQVVRGDSAAYFCASSLRVNTEAFFGQGTRLTVV.

V is TRBV6-5 and J is TRBJ2-7; D tentatively reads TRBD1 or TRBD2 (6 bases each). V was trimmed by 6 bases and J by 2 bases, leaving 11 bases between them. This CDR3 is built from 13 residues. Germline V gives CDR1 MNHEY, CDR2 SVGAGI. CDR3 sequence: CASSRGTTYEQYF. Here the CDR3 DNA reads TGTGCCAGCAGCCGCGGGACAACCTACGAGCAGTACTTC.

This CDR3 reads CASSPPGGHHTDTQYF. DNA for the CDR3: TGTGCCAGCTCACCACCGGGAGGGCACCACACAGATACGCAGTATTTT. This rearrangement joins TRBV18 to TRBJ2-3, with 7 positions matching TRBD2. The CDR3 loop spans 16 amino acids. With V trimmed by 0 bases and J by 2 bases, 5 bases remained unmatched. The germline V gene has CDR1 KGHSH and CDR2 LQKENI.

The chain recombines TRBV9 with TRBJ2-7, with TRBD1 matching over 9 bases. The CDR3 is 15 residues long. V trimming: 0 bases; J trimming: 2 bases; junction bases outside the gene matches: 3. The germline gives CDR1 SGDLS, CDR2 YYNGEE. This CDR3 reads CASSVGGQGPYEQYF. The CDR3 DNA reads TGTGCCAGCAGCGTAGGGGGACAGGGTCCCTACGAGCAGTACTTC. The whole variable domain, remainder taken from reference TRBV9 and TRBJ2-7, is DSGVTQTPKHLITATGQRVTLRCSPRSGDLSVYWYQQSLDQGLQFLIQYYNGEERAKGNILERFSAQQFPDLHSELNLSSLELGDSALYFCASSVGGQGPYEQYFGPGTRLTVT.